This is a list of T cell receptor beta chains from one sample in a study of T cells in Graves' hyperthyroidism and ophthalmopathy. TCRdb used MiXCR to reprocess the multiplex PCR reads, holding one entry per CDR3 protein. The sample holds fewer than 550,000 distinct CDR3 sequences, roughly a quarter seen once. The sequencing input was blood. These receptors came from a woman in her thirties with Graves' ophthalmopathy. Both conserved end residues are part of each CDR3. Each record gives: clone size, J gene, V gene, D gene, CDR3 protein, CDR3 DNA. The D gene is left open where the match is weak. Clone size is not always given. Where it is, it says once, few, many or a class for expanded clones.

abundance: -; j_gene: TRBJ2-2; v_gene: TRBV11-2; d_gene: TRBD2; CDR3aa: CASSLDGSGVPNTGELFF; CDR3nt: TGTGCCAGCAGCTTAGATGGTAGCGGGGTCCCTAACACCGGGGAGCTGTTTTTT
abundance: -; j_gene: TRBJ1-2; v_gene: TRBV28; d_gene: TRBD1; CDR3aa: CASSSRWTGKSYGYTF; CDR3nt: TGTGCCAGCAGTTCCCGCTGGACAGGGAAATCCTATGGCTACACCTTC
abundance: many; j_gene: TRBJ2-7; v_gene: TRBV19; d_gene: TRBD1; CDR3aa: CASSIGGSGQGFYEQYF; CDR3nt: TGTGCCAGTAGTATAGGAGGTTCGGGACAGGGGTTTTACGAGCAGTACTTC
abundance: many; j_gene: TRBJ1-1; v_gene: TRBV7-2; d_gene: -; CDR3aa: CASSLAHGEEAFF; CDR3nt: TGTGCCAGCAGCTTAGCGCACGGTGAGGAGGCTTTCTTT
abundance: -; j_gene: TRBJ2-7; v_gene: TRBV12-3/TRBV12-4; d_gene: -; CDR3aa: CASSSGVSGTYEQYF; CDR3nt: TGTGCCAGCAGTTCCGGGGTTAGCGGTACCTACGAGCAGTACTTC
abundance: -; j_gene: TRBJ1-1; v_gene: TRBV24-1; d_gene: TRBD1; CDR3aa: CAATGGDNTEAFF; CDR3nt: TGTGCCGCAACAGGGGGTGACAACACTGAAGCTTTCTTT
abundance: many; j_gene: TRBJ2-7; v_gene: TRBV10-3; d_gene: TRBD1; CDR3aa: CAISEPDRSLYEQYF; CDR3nt: TGTGCCATCAGTGAGCCGGACAGGTCCCTCTACGAGCAGTACTTC
abundance: many; j_gene: TRBJ2-5; v_gene: TRBV7-2; d_gene: -; CDR3aa: CASSVSGALEQETQYF; CDR3nt: TGTGCCAGCAGCGTATCGGGGGCCCTTGAACAAGAGACCCAGTACTTC
abundance: few; j_gene: TRBJ1-1; v_gene: TRBV7-9; d_gene: TRBD1; CDR3aa: CASSFQQGSTEAFF; CDR3nt: TGTGCCAGCAGCTTCCAACAGGGGAGCACTGAAGCTTTCTTT
abundance: -; j_gene: TRBJ2-5; v_gene: TRBV6-1; d_gene: TRBD2; CDR3aa: CASFPRTSVIETQYF; CDR3nt: TGTGCCAGCTTTCCCAGGACTAGCGTAATAGAGACCCAGTACTTC
abundance: many; j_gene: TRBJ2-7; v_gene: TRBV2; d_gene: -; CDR3aa: CASMSSAGANEQYF; CDR3nt: TGTGCCAGCATGAGTTCGGCAGGGGCTAACGAGCAGTACTTC
abundance: -; j_gene: TRBJ2-2; v_gene: TRBV3-1; d_gene: TRBD1; CDR3aa: CASSQAGTGDTGELFF; CDR3nt: TGTGCCAGCAGCCAAGCTGGGACAGGGGACACCGGGGAGCTGTTTTTT
abundance: many; j_gene: TRBJ1-1; v_gene: TRBV20-1; d_gene: -; CDR3aa: CSASGFGNTEAFF; CDR3nt: TGCAGTGCTAGTGGTTTTGGGAACACTGAAGCTTTCTTT
abundance: many; j_gene: TRBJ1-1; v_gene: TRBV5-1; d_gene: -; CDR3aa: CASSFGRVTEAFF; CDR3nt: TGCGCCAGCAGCTTCGGGCGAGTGACTGAAGCTTTCTTT